This note documents a single T cell receptor (beta chain) sequence. This entry is derived from a study of blood T cell repertoires in COVID-19. As for the study in general: Spain, Italy and the United States supplied samples that represented acute and convalescent COVID-19. PBMCs, B-cell-depleted T cells, or T cells provided the cDNA or gDNA that made up the material.

Participant ages covered about 18 to 100 years across 24 US areas. Recovery among Cohort 3 donors was established by two negative PCRs, clearance, or symptom resolution. This table comes from immunoSEQ multiplex PCR, and its TCRdb copy is limited to in-frame clones, with some not included. The repertoire holds over 200,000 clones, with 85% to 90% as singletons. The CDR3 extends over 13 amino acids. Germline V gene lookup returns CDR1 SGHRS and CDR2 YFSETQ. The V end was cut by 4 bases, the J end by 4 bases, with 11 bases between. The chain joins TRBV5-1 to TRBJ2-5; D is undetermined. Sample: PBMCs or T cells enriched from blood (not recorded which). The TCR sequence derives from a man aged 18-30 years who had recovered from COVID-19. The CDR3: CASSMGAAETQYF. The CDR3, as DNA: TGCGCCAGCAGCATGGGCGCTGCAGAGACCCAGTACTTC.